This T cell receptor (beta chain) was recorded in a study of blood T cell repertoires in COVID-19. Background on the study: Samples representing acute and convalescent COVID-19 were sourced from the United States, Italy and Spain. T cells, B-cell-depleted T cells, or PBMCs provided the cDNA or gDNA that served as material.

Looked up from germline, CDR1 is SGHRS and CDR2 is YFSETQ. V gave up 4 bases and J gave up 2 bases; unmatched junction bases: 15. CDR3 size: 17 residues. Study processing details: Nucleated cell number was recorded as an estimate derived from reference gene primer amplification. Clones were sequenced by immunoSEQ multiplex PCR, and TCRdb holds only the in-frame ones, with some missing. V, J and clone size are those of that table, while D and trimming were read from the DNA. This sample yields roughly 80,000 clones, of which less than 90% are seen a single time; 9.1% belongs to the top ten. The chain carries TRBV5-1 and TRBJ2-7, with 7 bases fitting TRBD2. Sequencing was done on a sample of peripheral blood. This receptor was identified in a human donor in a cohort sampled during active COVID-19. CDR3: CASSRTNIGGLPYEQYF. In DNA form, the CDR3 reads TGCGCCAGCAGCCGAACTAATATCGGGGGGTTGCCCTACGAGCAGTACTTC.